The 22 T cell receptor beta chains below all came from one sample that was sequenced in a study of T cell responses to AZD1222 COVID-19 vaccine. Produced via immunoSEQ multiplex PCR; TCRdb's table is partial and in-frame only. The sample lists tens of thousands of clones, 65% to 90% occurring once. Sequences were derived from peripheral blood, sampled on day 0 of AZD1222 vaccination. Receptors were obtained from an adult in good health.

The chain carries TRBV3-1 (or the pseudogene TRBV3-2) and TRBJ1-5; tentative D call: TRBD1 (6 bases). Germline V gene data show CDR1 as LGHDT and CDR2 as YNNKEL (reference sequence). Trimming took 4 bases from V and 4 from J, leaving 14 bases between them. The CDR3 consists of 15 residues. The CDR3 nucleotides read TGTGCCAGCAGCCCGGATGCAGGGGCTAATCAGCCCCAGCATTTT. Translating it yields CASSPDAGANQPQHF.

This clone showed up just once. One end of the junction is discordant with germline, which a read error may explain. This chain connects TRBV7-7 to TRBJ2-7; perhaps TRBD2 as D (5 bases). Germline-derived CDR1 and CDR2 are SSHAT and FNYEAQ (reference sequence). The CDR3 consists of 13 residues. The CDR3 spells CASSPAIALEQYF. The CDR3 DNA follows: TGTGCTAGCAGCCCGGCCATAGCGCTCGAGCAGTACTTC.

The chain carries TRBV12-3 or TRBV12-4 and TRBJ1-5; 7 positions agree with TRBD1. The J segment lost 7 bases and the V segment lost 5 bases, leaving 5 bases of the junction unmatched. This CDR3 contains 13 residues. The CDR3 sequence is CASSIQGFQPQHF. The DNA for the CDR3 is TGTGCCAGCAGTATACAGGGGTTCCAGCCCCAGCATTTT.

This chain joins TRBV27 and TRBJ2-1; D is uncertain. The CDR3 extends over 13 amino acids. Trimming left V 3 bases short and J 3 bases short, with 6 bases between. Per germline, CDR1 MNHEY and CDR2 SMNVEV (reference sequence). CDR3 DNA sequence: TGTGCCAGCAGTTTGGGGTACTACAATGAGCAGTTCTTC. Protein: CASSLGYYNEQFF.

V usage is TRBV28 and J usage is TRBJ2-7; possibly TRBD1 for D (5 bases). Germline V gene data show CDR1 as MDHEN and CDR2 as SYDVKM. Trimming took off 3 bases at V and 2 bases at J, with 14 bases between the two ends. The CDR3 length is 15 residues. CDR3 amino acids: CASSFPQVLPYEQYF. The CDR3 nucleotides read TGTGCCAGCAGTTTCCCACAGGTACTTCCCTACGAGCAGTACTTC.

This clone was recorded only once. This chain uses TRBV28 with TRBJ1-6, with a tentative D call TRBD1 (5 bases). This CDR3 is 14 amino acids long. The V end lost 7 bases, the J end lost 9 bases, and 16 bases lay between the germline ends. CDR1 and CDR2 from the germline V gene are MDHEN and SYDVKM. In nucleotides, the CDR3 is TGTGCCAGCATCACCCAAGGGGCGGGTTCACCCCTCCACTTT. The encoded protein is CASITQGAGSPLHF.

This chain uses TRBV9 with TRBJ1-2; D not certain. CDR1 and CDR2 (germline): SGDLS, YYNGEE. This CDR3 is built from 15 residues. Trimming stripped 4 bases from V and 0 bases from J, with 13 bases between. The CDR3 reads CASSPRTNTNYGYTF. The CDR3, as DNA: TGTGCCAGCAGCCCTAGGACGAATACTAACTATGGCTACACCTTC.

The J gene is TRBJ2-1, the V gene TRBV2; maybe TRBD2 (5 bases). The CDR3 loop spans 12 amino acids. Germline V gene lookup returns CDR1 SNHLY and CDR2 FYNNEI. V shed 4 bases and J shed 4 bases, with 5 bases lying between them. This CDR3 is CASSGTYNEQFF. The DNA for the CDR3 is TGTGCCAGCAGTGGGACTTACAATGAGCAGTTCTTC.

The chain links TRBV11-2 to TRBJ1-6; D remains ambiguous. CDR3 length equals 14 residues. The ends were cut back, 1 base at V and 7 bases at J, with 8 bases in the middle. The germline V gene has CDR1 SGHAT and CDR2 FQNNGV. In DNA, the CDR3 is TGTGCCAGCAGCTTAGGCACTACCAATTCACCCCTCCACTTT. Translating gives CASSLGTTNSPLHF.

The V and J genes are TRBV6-5 and TRBJ2-7, with 8 bases aligning to TRBD1. CDR1 and CDR2 from the germline V gene are MNHEY and SVGAGI. The CDR3 sequence is 12 residues long. The J segment lost 7 bases and the V segment lost 4 bases, leaving 3 bases of the junction unmatched. The CDR3 bases are TGTGCCAGCAGTTTTGGACAGGGAGAGCAGTACTTC. Translating it yields CASSFGQGEQYF.

The chain recombines TRBV9 with TRBJ1-3, with unresolved D. The V end was cut by 1 base, the J end by 4 bases, with 3 bases between. This CDR3 contains 12 residues. Germline V CDR1 and CDR2: SGDLS, YYNGEE. The CDR3 spells CASSVTGNTIYF. In nucleotides, the CDR3 is TGTGCCAGCAGCGTAACCGGAAACACCATATATTTT.

The chain is built from TRBV30 and TRBJ2-7; maybe TRBD1 (6 bases). This CDR3 has 12 residues. Germline V gene sequence: CDR1 GTSNPN, CDR2 SVGIG (reference sequence). V lost 1 base, J lost 4 bases, and 8 bases lay in between. The CDR3 region has the DNA TGTGCCTGGAGTGCTCAGGGGTACGAGCAGTACTTC. Translating gives CAWSAQGYEQYF.

The rearrangement uses TRBV15 and TRBJ1-3; weak D call: TRBD1 (6 bases). The CDR3 loop spans 17 amino acids. CDR1 is LNHNV and CDR2 is YYDKDF in the germline V gene (reference sequence). V was pared by 1 base and J by 1 base, with 14 bases between. The CDR3 DNA reads TGTGCCACCAGCAGAGGGGACGGGGGGCTGTCTGGAAACACCATATATTTT. This sequence encodes CATSRGDGGLSGNTIYF.

This chain uses TRBV19 with TRBJ1-6; weak D call: TRBD1 (5 bases). Germline V gives CDR1 LNHDA, CDR2 SQIVND (reference sequence). The CDR3 extends over 16 amino acids. Trimming pared 6 bases from V and 7 bases from J, leaving 19 bases between. The CDR3 loop reads CASRGVREALNSPLHF. CDR3 bases: TGTGCCAGTAGGGGCGTCAGGGAGGCGCTCAATTCACCCCTCCACTTT. Variable domain in full (rest from reference TRBV19 and TRBJ1-6): DGGITQSPKYLFRKEGQNVTLSCEQNLNHDAMYWYRQDPGQGLRLIYYSQIVNDFQKGDIAEGYSVSREKKESFPLTVTSAQKNPTAFYLCASRGVREALNSPLHFGNGTRLTVT.

The rearrangement joins TRBV28 to TRBJ2-7, with D tentatively TRBD1 (6 bases). The CDR3 spans 15 residues. V gave up 9 bases and J gave up 4 bases, with 22 bases separating them. Looked up from germline, CDR1 is MDHEN and CDR2 is SYDVKM. CDR3 region: CARLRAQGCRYEQYF. CDR3 bases: TGTGCCAGGTTAAGAGCACAGGGATGTCGATACGAGCAGTACTTC.

This sequence joins TRBV7-8 and TRBJ1-1; D is possibly TRBD1 (5 bases). Germline CDR1 and CDR2: SGHVS and FQNEAQ. The length of the CDR3 is 14 residues. The ends were cut back, 2 bases at V and 3 bases at J, with 10 bases in the middle. DNA of the CDR3: TGTGCCAGCAGCTTACGGGGGAAGGACACTGAAGCTTTCTTT. Encoded protein: CASSLRGKDTEAFF.

V and J are TRBV28 and TRBJ1-5, with unresolved D. Germline V gene data show CDR1 as MDHEN and CDR2 as SYDVKM. V dropped 7 bases and J dropped 3 bases, with 16 bases sitting between them. This CDR3 comprises 15 residues. This chain's CDR3 is CASTLGRQLNQPQHF. Written as DNA, the CDR3 is TGTGCCAGCACCCTCGGGCGGCAACTCAATCAGCCCCAGCATTTT.

This clone showed up just a few times. The chain recombines TRBV5-1 with TRBJ1-1, with TRBD1 as a possible D gene (6 bases). The germline V gene has CDR1 SGHRS and CDR2 YFSETQ. V shed 6 bases and J shed 8 bases, with 20 bases lying between them. The CDR3 is 14 amino acids. The CDR3 region is CASMPYGGRSEAFF. CDR3 DNA sequence: TGCGCCAGCATGCCCTACGGGGGCCGATCGGAAGCTTTCTTT. Full variable domain (outside the CDR3, taken from reference TRBV5-1 and TRBJ1-1): KAGVTQTPRYLIKTRGQQVTLSCSPISGHRSVSWYQQTPGQGLQFLFEYFSETQRNKGNFPGRFSGRQFSNSRSEMNVSTLELGDSALYLCASMPYGGRSEAFFGQGTRLTVV.

The chain has TRBV7-6 and TRBJ2-1; D remains unclear. This CDR3 region has 15 residues. The germline V and J ends were trimmed by 5 bases and 7 bases, with 18 bases remaining between them. Germline CDR1 is SGHVS and CDR2 is FNYEAQ. CDR3 bases: TGTGCCAGCAGCCCGACTTGGGTGGGTGCGAATGAGCAGTTCTTC. As protein: CASSPTWVGANEQFF. Looking up the rest from reference TRBV7-6 and TRBJ2-1 gives the full variable domain: GAGVSQSPRYKVTKRGQDVALRCDPISGHVSLYWYRQALGQGPEFLTYFNYEAQQDKSGLPNDRFSAERPEGSISTLTIQRTEQRDSAMYRCASSPTWVGANEQFFGPGTRLTVL.

The chain couples TRBV9 to TRBJ2-7; D might be TRBD1 or TRBD2, each matching 6 bases. Germline V gives CDR1 SGDLS, CDR2 YYNGEE. Trimming left V 4 bases short and J 5 bases short, with 16 bases between. The CDR3 runs to 14 residues. This CDR3 is CASSPNRGGHEQYF. CDR3 DNA: TGTGCCAGCAGCCCTAATAGAGGGGGGCACGAGCAGTACTTC. The full variable domain, with the rest looked up from reference TRBV9 and TRBJ2-7, is DSGVTQTPKHLITATGQRVTLRCSPRSGDLSVYWYQQSLDQGLQFLIQYYNGEERAKGNILERFSAQQFPDLHSELNLSSLELGDSALYFCASSPNRGGHEQYFGPGTRLTVT.

The V gene is TRBV9, the J gene TRBJ2-2, with 7 bases that match TRBD1. The CDR3 is 17 residues long. V gave up 0 bases and J gave up 0 bases; unmatched junction bases: 5. Germline lookup yields CDR1 SGDLS and CDR2 YYNGEE. The CDR3 DNA reads TGTGCCAGCAGCGTAGTGGGACAGCTAACGAACACCGGGGAGCTGTTTTTT. Amino acid sequence: CASSVVGQLTNTGELFF.

J is TRBJ2-7 and V is TRBV29-1, with 8 bases identical to TRBD1. The CDR3 length is 14 residues. V lost 6 bases and J lost 3; bases outside the gene matches: 10. Per the germline V gene, CDR1 is SQVTM and CDR2 is ANQGSEA. CDR3 DNA: TGCAGCGTGGGGGGCAGGACAGGGCTCTACGAGCAGTACTTC. Translating gives CSVGGRTGLYEQYF.